This is a list of T cell receptor beta chains from one sample in a study of cytomegalovirus exposure and HLA in healthy donors. Clones were read by immunoSEQ multiplex PCR, and TCRdb kept only the in-frame ones, dropping some. The table lists some 67,000 clones, 80% to 90% of them singletons. Input material: PBMCs. These receptors all stem from a woman in her 30s in good health and CMV-seronegative. Each CDR3 is given with its conserved first and last residue. The D gene is left open where the match is weak. Where a row states a size, it is once, few, many or the class of an expanded clone; other rows omit it.

V,length,size,D,J,CDR3,DNA
TRBV11-2,14,once,TRBD1,TRBJ1-2,CASTRDRGPHGYTF,TGTGCCAGCACCAGGGACAGGGGGCCGCATGGCTACACCTTC
TRBV6-5,11,.,TRBD1,TRBJ1-1,CASSSGGEAFF,TGTGCCAGCAGTTCAGGGGGGGAAGCTTTCTTT
TRBV10-2,10,.,.,TRBJ2-7,CASRESEQYF,TGCGCCAGCCGCGAATCCGAGCAGTACTTC
TRBV30,14,.,.,TRBJ1-2,CALDARTGSYGYTF,TGTGCCTTGGATGCTAGGACGGGATCCTATGGCTACACCTTC
TRBV7-9,14,.,.,TRBJ1-1,CASSLTRGNTEAFF,TGTGCCAGCAGCTTAACCCGAGGAAACACTGAAGCTTTCTTT
TRBV11-2,14,.,.,TRBJ1-5,CASSLPGGDQPQHF,TGTGCCAGCAGCCTTCCCGGCGGGGATCAGCCCCAGCATTTT
TRBV25-1,12,medium-sized,.,TRBJ1-5,CASSGQNQPQHF,TGTGCCAGCAGTGGGCAAAATCAGCCCCAGCATTTT
TRBV6-5,14,.,.,TRBJ1-2,CASGSRGTIGGYTF,TGTGCCAGCGGCAGCCGAGGGACTATTGGCGGCTACACCTTC
TRBV5-1,17,.,TRBD2,TRBJ2-5,CASSPRGLAGNKETQYF,TGCGCCAGCAGCCCCCGGGGTCTAGCGGGGAATAAAGAGACCCAGTACTTC
TRBV28,12,.,.,TRBJ2-7,CASRLTAYEQYF,TGTGCCAGCAGGTTGACAGCCTACGAGCAGTACTTC
TRBV7-2,17,.,TRBD2,TRBJ2-5,CASSLGTSGVLVETQYF,TGTGCCAGCAGCTTAGGGACTAGCGGGGTCCTTGTGGAGACCCAGTACTTC
TRBV15,13,.,TRBD1,TRBJ1-3,CATTSGQGSTIYF,TGTGCCACCACCTCGGGACAGGGTTCCACCATATATTTT
TRBV18,13,.,TRBD1,TRBJ2-7,CASSPGQGVVQYF,TGTGCCAGCTCACCAGGCCAGGGGGTTGTGCAGTACTTC
TRBV6-1,15,.,.,TRBJ1-5,CASSEVKRGNQPQHF,TGTGCCAGCAGTGAAGTTAAGCGGGGCAATCAGCCCCAGCATTTT
TRBV13,13,.,.,TRBJ1-2,CASRTSGMGGYTF,TGTGCCAGCAGGACGTCGGGAATGGGTGGCTACACCTTC
TRBV6-1,15,few,.,TRBJ2-7,CASSSVGVGGYEQYF,TGTGCCAGCAGCTCGGTGGGGGTCGGGGGTTACGAGCAGTACTTC
TRBV11-2,14,.,.,TRBJ2-7,CASSPGTPTYEQYF,TGTGCCAGCAGCCCAGGGACACCCACCTACGAGCAGTACTTC
TRBV7-8,15,.,TRBD2,TRBJ2-1,CASSLGWSGNNEQFF,TGTGCCAGCAGCTTAGGCTGGAGCGGGAACAATGAGCAGTTCTTC
TRBV5-4,16,.,TRBD2,TRBJ2-5,CASSLAGLAAQETQYF,TGTGCCAGCAGCTTGGCGGGCCTAGCGGCACAAGAGACCCAGTACTTC